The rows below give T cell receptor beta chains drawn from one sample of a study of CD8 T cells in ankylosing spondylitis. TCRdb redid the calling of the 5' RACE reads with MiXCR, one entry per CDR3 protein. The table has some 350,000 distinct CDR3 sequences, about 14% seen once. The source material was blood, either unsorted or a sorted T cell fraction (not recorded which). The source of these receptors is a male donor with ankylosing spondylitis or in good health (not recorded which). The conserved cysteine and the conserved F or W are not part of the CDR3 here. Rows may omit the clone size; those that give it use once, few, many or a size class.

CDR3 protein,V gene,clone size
ASSHGQGRVYNEQF,TRBV5-6,many
ASSSPGLAGDYEQY,TRBV12-3/TRBV12-4,few
ASSQDEAATNSPLH,TRBV4-1,few
ASSSEENIQY,TRBV5-1,few
ASSQGWDRLPTGNEQF,TRBV4-2,few
AISEGSPSSYEQY,TRBV10-3,few
ASSYGGAATEAF,TRBV6-5,.
AWSSAHTDTQY,TRBV30,few
ASSQTRGRAF,TRBV14,few
ASSQERRGYT,TRBV3-1,few
ASTHVGTSPGGRYEQF,TRBV11-2,.
ASSQDEREQY,TRBV3-1,.
ASSLSETEAF,TRBV12-3/TRBV12-4,many
ASSFSHGELF,TRBV7-2,few
ASSRQGAGWDTEAF,TRBV14,few
ASSLERGLPAF,TRBV12-3/TRBV12-4,few
ASSRGQGLAGRNEQF,TRBV7-9,.
AWSPATRGKLF,TRBV30,few